The 10 T cell receptor beta chains in this list originate from one sample, sequenced in a study of cytomegalovirus exposure and HLA in healthy donors (dated by TCRdb to the late 2010s). Library method: the immunoSEQ multiplex PCR assay. For the multiplex PCR, a mixture combining 60 forward primers for TCR Vbeta segments and 13 reverse primers for TCR Jbeta segments was used. Held by TCRdb, this immuneACCESS table contains in-frame sequences only and omits some clones. Under half of the omission traces to an unresolved V gene where checked; the cause of the rest is unknown. The sample's clone listing holds about 120,000 clones. The top ten hold around 3.6% of the sample. The sequenced material came from PBMCs. Receptors were obtained from a man between 18 and 29 years old in good health and CMV-seronegative.

The chain links TRBV6-1 to TRBJ1-1; D call uncertain. The germline V and J ends were trimmed by 5 bases and 5 bases, with 12 bases remaining between them. The CDR3 sequence is 13 residues long. CDR1 MNHNS and CDR2 SASEGT come from the germline V gene. CDR3 DNA sequence: TGTGCCAGCAGTTCGAGGTTTATGACTGAAGCTTTCTTT. This sequence encodes CASSSRFMTEAFF.

The rearrangement uses TRBV30 and TRBJ2-5; D not resolved. The J call may be faulty, since TRBJ2-7 better matches the DNA end. This CDR3 contains 14 residues. CDR1 GTSNPN and CDR2 SVGIG come from the germline V gene (reference sequence). The CDR3 DNA reads as TGTGCCTGGAGTGTAGGCGGCGATTCCTACGAGCAGTACTTC. As protein: CAWSVGGDSYEQYF.

The CDR3 protein is CASSPGQGSEPQHF. The CDR3 bases are TGCGCCAGCAGCCCGGGACAGGGATCTGAGCCCCAGCATTTT. The chain has TRBV5-1 and TRBJ1-5; 9 positions agree with TRBD1. CDR1 is SGHRS and CDR2 is YFSETQ in the germline V gene. V trimming: 4 bases; J trimming: 8 bases; junction bases outside the gene matches: 7. The CDR3 totals 14 residues. The full variable domain, completed using reference TRBV5-1 and TRBJ1-5, is KAGVTQTPRYLIKTRGQQVTLSCSPISGHRSVSWYQQTPGQGLQFLFEYFSETQRNKGNFPGRFSGRQFSNSRSEMNVSTLELGDSALYLCASSPGQGSEPQHFGDGTRLSIL.

The CDR3 protein is CASSINPGGRTEAFF. The CDR3 region has the DNA TGTGCCAGCAGCATAAATCCCGGGGGGCGGACTGAAGCTTTCTTT. This rearrangement joins TRBV7-3 to TRBJ1-1, with D maybe TRBD1 (6 bases). This CDR3 has 15 amino acids. V was trimmed by 5 bases and J by 5 bases, leaving 18 bases between them. Germline CDR1 reads SGHTA; CDR2 reads FQGTGA.

The rearrangement links TRBV7-2 to TRBJ1-3; D not certain. Trimming took 2 bases from V and 0 from J, leaving 5 bases between them. In germline, CDR1 is SGHTA, CDR2 FQGNSA. The CDR3 is 14 amino acids. CDR3 coding DNA: TGTGCCAGCAGCTTAATTAACTCTGGAAACACCATATATTTT. Encoded protein: CASSLINSGNTIYF.

The chain links TRBV10-3 to TRBJ2-1, with 7 positions matching TRBD1. This CDR3 is 15 amino acids long. The V and J ends lost 7 bases and 8 bases, in that order; junction bases with no gene match: 14. Germline-derived CDR1 and CDR2 are ENHRY and SYGVKD. CDR3 in amino acids: CAIKAKDRSSDEQFF. CDR3 DNA sequence: TGTGCCATCAAGGCTAAGGACAGGTCGTCGGATGAGCAGTTCTTC.

This CDR3 is CASSLDRSYEQYF. CDR3 sequence (DNA): TGTGCCAGCAGTCTGGACAGGTCCTACGAGCAGTACTTC. The chain links TRBV27 to TRBJ2-7; 7 nucleotides match TRBD1. Germline CDR1 reads MNHEY; CDR2 reads SMNVEV (reference sequence). The CDR3 runs to 13 residues. The V segment lost 5 bases and the J segment 1 base; nucleotides outside the gene matches: 2.

The chain links TRBV11-2 to TRBJ2-3, with 8 nucleotides matching TRBD2. Unmatched junction bases numbered 7, after V lost 2 bases and J lost 0 bases. Germline-derived CDR1 and CDR2 are SGHAT and FQNNGV. The CDR3 runs 17 residues. The CDR3 DNA reads as TGTGCCAGCAGCTTAAATGGGCGCGGGAGGAGCACAGATACGCAGTATTTT. It is translated as CASSLNGRGRSTDTQYF. The complete variable domain, with remaining parts taken from reference TRBV11-2 and TRBJ2-3, reads EAGVAQSPRYKIIEKRQSVAFWCNPISGHATLYWYQQILGQGPKLLIQFQNNGVVDDSQLPKDRFSAERLKGVDSTLKIQPAKLEDSAVYLCASSLNGRGRSTDTQYFGPGTRLTVL.

The chain joins TRBV5-1 to TRBJ2-4, with 9 bases that match TRBD1. Per the germline V gene, CDR1 is SGHRS and CDR2 is YFSETQ. Unmatched junction bases numbered 17, after V lost 0 bases and J lost 7 bases. CDR3 length equals 19 residues. This CDR3 reads CASSLGEPGQGAYENIQYF. CDR3 coding DNA: TGCGCCAGCAGCTTGGGGGAACCGGGACAGGGAGCGTATGAGAACATTCAGTACTTC. Drawing the rest from reference TRBV5-1 and TRBJ2-4, the complete variable domain is KAGVTQTPRYLIKTRGQQVTLSCSPISGHRSVSWYQQTPGQGLQFLFEYFSETQRNKGNFPGRFSGRQFSNSRSEMNVSTLELGDSALYLCASSLGEPGQGAYENIQYFGAGTRLSVL.

The chain has TRBV5-4 and TRBJ2-5, with 13 bases identical to TRBD2. Losses at the gene ends were 0 bases for V and 4 bases for J; bases not matched to a gene: 6. The CDR3 loop spans 17 amino acids. Germline CDR1 SGHNT, CDR2 YYREEE (reference sequence). CDR3 sequence (DNA): TGTGCCAGCAGCTTGGAACTAGCGGGAGGGCTAGGAGAGACCCAGTACTTC. This encodes CASSLELAGGLGETQYF.